This entry lists 15 T cell receptor beta chains sequenced from one sample in a study of blood T cell repertoires in COVID-19. Repertoires were generated with immunoSEQ multiplex PCR, while TCRdb's copy carries only in-frame clones and drops some. This sample has 20,000 to 25,000 clones, with roughly 84% found just once. Sequenced: peripheral blood. These TCRs come from a man aged 35-49 years with acute or convalescent COVID-19.

This clone has only one observation. The V call is TRBV10-3, the J call TRBJ2-4; no reliable D call. The germline V gene encodes CDR1 ENHRY and CDR2 SYGVKD. The length of the CDR3 is 13 residues. Trimming cost V 4 bases and J 6 bases, with 10 bases left between them. The CDR3 DNA reads TGTGCCATCAGTGGCGGTAATACAAACATTCAGTACTTC. It codes for CAISGGNTNIQYF.

V and J are TRBV5-8 and TRBJ2-1; 8 bases fit TRBD1. Germline-derived CDR1 and CDR2 are SGHTS and YDEGEE. The CDR3 is 15 residues long. V shed 4 bases, J shed 2 bases, and the junction held 5 bases outside the gene matches. CDR3 amino acids: CASSGGTGAYNEQFF. The CDR3 nucleotides are TGTGCCAGCAGCGGAGGGACAGGCGCCTACAATGAGCAGTTCTTC.

J is TRBJ1-2 and V is TRBV4-1, with unresolved D. In germline, CDR1 is MGHRA, CDR2 YSYEKL. The CDR3 runs to 11 residues. Trimming left V 0 bases short and J 11 bases short, with 7 bases between. CDR3 loop: CASSQDGVYTF. DNA of the CDR3: TGCGCCAGCAGCCAAGATGGAGTGTACACCTTC.

The genes are TRBV30 and TRBJ1-2, with 8 bases identical to TRBD1. There are 13 residues in the CDR3. The germline CDR1 and CDR2 sequences are GTSNPN and SVGIG (reference sequence). J gave up 5 bases and V 6 bases, and 8 bases lay outside the gene matches. The CDR3 bases are TGTGCCTGCCGACCGGGACAGGTATATGGCTACACCTTC. Translation: CACRPGQVYGYTF.

The chain carries TRBV18 and TRBJ2-6, with 7 bases lining up with TRBD1. Germline CDR1 and CDR2: KGHSH and LQKENI. V was pared by 4 bases and J by 0 bases, with 6 bases of the junction left unmatched. The CDR3 is 17 residues long. The CDR3 spells CASSRDRISSGANVLTF. Here the CDR3 DNA reads TGTGCCAGCTCACGGGACAGAATCAGCTCTGGGGCCAACGTCCTGACTTTC.

V is TRBV6-6 and J is TRBJ2-2; 8 nucleotides align to TRBD1. This CDR3 comprises 16 residues. The germline V gene has CDR1 MNHNY and CDR2 SVGAGI (reference sequence). Unmatched junction bases numbered 7, after V lost 5 bases and J lost 2 bases. CDR3 nucleotides: TGTGCCAGCAGTCGAACCGGGACAGGCAACACCGGGGAGCTGTTTTTT. It specifies CASSRTGTGNTGELFF.

V is TRBV9 and J is TRBJ2-5, with TRBD2 matching over 11 bases. Germline loops: CDR1 SGDLS, CDR2 YYNGEE. The junction had 5 bases not matched to a gene; V was cut back by 2 bases and J by 5 bases. The CDR3 runs to 15 residues. The CDR3 loop reads CASSVRSGGAETQYF. The CDR3 DNA follows: TGTGCCAGCAGCGTGCGTAGCGGGGGGGCTGAGACCCAGTACTTC.

CDR3 bases: TGTGCCAGTAGTATCGGCCCTCAGGGCTCCTACGAGCAGTACTTC. Encoded protein: CASSIGPQGSYEQYF. The rearrangement links TRBV19 to TRBJ2-7, with D possibly being TRBD1 (5 bases). Germline V gene data show CDR1 as LNHDA and CDR2 as SQIVND (reference sequence). The CDR3 covers 15 residues. V was shortened by 3 bases and J by 0 bases, with 12 bases between the two germline ends.

The chain uses TRBV4-3 and TRBJ1-2; 7 nucleotides match TRBD1. Trimming removed 0 bases from V and 5 bases from J; junction bases left unmatched: 6. The germline CDR1 and CDR2 sequences are LGHNA and YSLEER. The CDR3 extends over 15 amino acids. As DNA, the CDR3 is TGCGCCAGCAGCCAAGATGCAGGGGGTAGGTATGGCTACACCTTC. It yields the protein CASSQDAGGRYGYTF.

CDR3 nucleotide sequence: TGTGCCAGTAGTATAGGGACGGGGATCGGGACTGAAGCTTTCTTT. Translating gives CASSIGTGIGTEAFF. This chain joins TRBV19 and TRBJ1-1; D is unclear. The CDR3 sequence is 15 residues long. V shed 1 base and J shed 5 bases, with 14 bases lying between them. The germline gives CDR1 LNHDA, CDR2 SQIVND (reference sequence).

The chain carries TRBV19 and TRBJ1-5; TRBD1 agrees at 8 bases. The CDR3 has 15 amino acids. V was clipped by 7 bases and J by 4 bases; unmatched bases: 9. From germline, CDR1 is LNHDA and CDR2 SQIVND (reference sequence). CDR3 sequence: CASTSLTGGNQPQHF. DNA of the CDR3: TGTGCCAGTACCTCCTTAACAGGGGGGAATCAGCCCCAGCATTTT.

This clone was recorded only once. The rearrangement links TRBV6-2 or TRBV6-3 to TRBJ2-2; D perhaps matches TRBD2 (5 bases). The CDR3 runs to 15 residues. The germline V gene has CDR1 MNHEY and CDR2 SVGEGT. The V gene lost 6 bases and the J gene lost 5 bases, with 16 bases spanning the gap. The CDR3, as DNA: TGTGCCAGCAGCAAAACTTCGACGGGGACCGGGGAGCTGTTTTTT. This translates into CASSKTSTGTGELFF.

In its sample, this clone was seen once. This chain joins TRBV19 and TRBJ2-2; D uncertain. CDR1 and CDR2 (germline): LNHDA, SQIVND (reference sequence). The CDR3 is 15 residues long. Trimming removed 3 bases at V and 2 bases at J, with 10 bases between. The CDR3 DNA reads as TGTGCCAGTAGTATCGTCAGAATAAACACCGGGGAGCTGTTTTTT. Its protein is CASSIVRINTGELFF.

CDR3 sequence (DNA): TGCGCCAGCAGCCAAGGGCCGTACTACGAGCAGTACTTC. It yields the protein CASSQGPYYEQYF. J is TRBJ2-7 and V is TRBV4-3, with D hard to call. V lost 1 base and J lost 3, with 7 bases in between. The CDR3 is 13 amino acids. Germline lookup yields CDR1 LGHNA and CDR2 YSLEER.

The gene calls are TRBV6-2 or TRBV6-3 and TRBJ1-6; maybe TRBD1 (5 bases). Trimming took 5 bases from V and 0 from J, leaving 23 bases between them. Germline lookup yields CDR1 MNHEY and CDR2 SVGEGT. CDR3 size: 20 residues. The CDR3 DNA reads as TGTGCCAGCAGTGCGATCAGGGATTTGTGGGTGAGCTCCTATAATTCACCCCTCCACTTT. Residues: CASSAIRDLWVSSYNSPLHF.